The present T cell receptor (beta chain) was sequenced within a study of T cell responses to AZD1222 COVID-19 vaccine. The study, taken as a whole, reports: At baseline, seropositivity was found in only a handful of AZD1222 recipients. At 160-218 and 743-854, vaccine-associated CD4 TCRs were dominant, and they spanned spike.

Measured with immunoSEQ multiplex PCR; TCRdb has only the in-frame clones, and not every one. The repertoire consists of 120,000 or so clones, with about nine tenths occurring once and the leading ten covering more than 2%. V was pared by 3 bases and J by 5 bases, with 8 bases of the junction left unmatched. CDR3 length: 16 residues. The V gene's germline CDR1 is LNHNV and CDR2 YYDKDF (reference sequence). This clone showed up just once. Its antigen is unknown. The clonotype comes from an adult who received the AZD1222 COVID-19 vaccine. The chain links TRBV15 to TRBJ2-2, with TRBD1 matching 8 bases. Specimen: peripheral blood, collected 28 days after the second AZD1222 dose. The CDR3: CATSSQDRVLTGELFF. CDR3 DNA sequence: TGTGCCACCAGCAGCCAGGACAGGGTCCTAACCGGGGAGCTGTTTTTT.